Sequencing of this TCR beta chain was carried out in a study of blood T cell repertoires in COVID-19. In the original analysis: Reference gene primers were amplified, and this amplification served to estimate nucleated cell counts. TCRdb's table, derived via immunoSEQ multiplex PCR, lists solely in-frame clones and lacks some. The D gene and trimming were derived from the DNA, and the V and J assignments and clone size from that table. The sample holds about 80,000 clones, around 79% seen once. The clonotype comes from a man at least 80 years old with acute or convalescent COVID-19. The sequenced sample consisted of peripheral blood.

CDR3: CASKATTSGGADTQYF. The CDR3 DNA reads TGTGCCAGCAAAGCAACGACTAGCGGGGGAGCAGATACGCAGTATTTT. The chain couples TRBV28 to TRBJ2-3; 12 bases agree with TRBD2. Looked up from germline, CDR1 is MDHEN and CDR2 is SYDVKM. The length of the CDR3 is 16 residues. With 7 bases clipped from V and 4 bases from J, the junction kept 9 bases outside the gene matches.